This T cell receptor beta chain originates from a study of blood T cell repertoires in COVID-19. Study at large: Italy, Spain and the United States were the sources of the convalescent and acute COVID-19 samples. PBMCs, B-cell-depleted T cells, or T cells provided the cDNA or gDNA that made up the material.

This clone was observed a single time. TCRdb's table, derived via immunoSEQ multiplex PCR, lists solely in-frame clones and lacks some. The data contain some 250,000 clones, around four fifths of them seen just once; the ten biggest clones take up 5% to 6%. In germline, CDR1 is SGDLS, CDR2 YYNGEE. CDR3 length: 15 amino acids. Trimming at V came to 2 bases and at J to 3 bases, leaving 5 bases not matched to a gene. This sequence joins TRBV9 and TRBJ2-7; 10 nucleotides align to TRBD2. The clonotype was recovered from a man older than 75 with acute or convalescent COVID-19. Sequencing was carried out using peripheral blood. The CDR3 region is CASSVGLAGVYEQYF. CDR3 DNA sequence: TGTGCCAGCAGCGTCGGTCTAGCGGGAGTCTACGAGCAGTACTTC.